These 11 T cell receptor beta chains came from one sample sequenced in a study of cytomegalovirus exposure and HLA in healthy donors. The PCR contained 60 Vbeta and 13 Jbeta primers. TCRdb keeps only in-frame clones here, not all; method: immunoSEQ multiplex PCR. This sample yields about 82,000 clones, of which approximately 79% are seen a single time; around 15% belongs to the top ten. Material: PBMCs. These receptors all come from a human donor in good health.

The chain combines TRBV29-1 with TRBJ1-2; TRBD1 might be the D (6 bases). The CDR3 runs to 14 residues. Per the germline V gene, CDR1 is SQVTM and CDR2 is ANQGSEA. V shed 0 bases and J shed 4 bases, with 12 bases lying between them. For the CDR3, the DNA is TGCAGCGTTGAAGACAACAGGGAGACCTATGGCTACACCTTC. Translated: CSVEDNRETYGYTF.

The chain joins TRBV10-2 to TRBJ2-1; D possibly corresponds to TRBD1 (6 bases). The CDR3 runs 12 residues. Germline V gene lookup returns CDR1 WSHSY and CDR2 SAAADI. V lost 7 bases to trimming and J lost 4 bases, with 8 bases between them. The CDR3 reads CASTTGYNEQFF. The CDR3 coding sequence is TGCGCCAGCACAACAGGGTACAATGAGCAGTTCTTC.

This chain joins TRBV28 and TRBJ1-3; the match to TRBD1 covers 8 bases. V shed 4 bases and J 4 bases; nucleotides not matched to a gene: 6. In germline, CDR1 is MDHEN, CDR2 SYDVKM. The CDR3 is made up of 15 amino acids. The CDR3 protein is CASSSQGADGNTIYF. In DNA, the CDR3 is TGTGCCAGCAGTTCCCAGGGGGCGGACGGAAACACCATATATTTT.

The chain is built from TRBV4-1 and TRBJ1-1; D might be TRBD1 (6 bases). CDR3 length equals 17 residues. Trimming left V 2 bases short and J 1 base short, with 17 bases between. Germline CDR1 reads MGHRA; CDR2 reads YSYEKL. CDR3 loop: CASSQFSTGRRNTEAFF. The CDR3 DNA reads as TGCGCCAGCAGCCAATTTTCAACAGGGAGAAGGAACACTGAAGCTTTCTTT.

This chain links TRBV7-8 with TRBJ2-5, with 7 bases identical to TRBD1. Germline V gene sequence: CDR1 SGHVS, CDR2 FQNEAQ. J lost 2 bases, V lost 6 bases, and 12 bases had no gene match. The CDR3 is made up of 16 amino acids. In nucleotides, the CDR3 is TGTGCCAGCAGTTCAACTAACAGGGGTCTTCAAGAGACCCAGTACTTC. It encodes CASSSTNRGLQETQYF.

The rearrangement uses TRBV30 and TRBJ2-7; D is possibly TRBD2 (6 bases). Germline assignment: CDR1 GTSNPN and CDR2 SVGIG (reference sequence). The CDR3 has 14 amino acids. The V gene lost 0 bases and the J gene lost 1 base, with 10 bases spanning the gap. The CDR3 nucleotides are TGTGCCTGGAGTGTACGGGAGATTTCCTACGAGCAGTACTTC. Its protein product is CAWSVREISYEQYF.

A word on this clone: The germline gene is not matched at one end of the junction; a read error may be the cause. The gene calls are TRBV7-7 and TRBJ1-5; the D gene is possibly TRBD1 (5 bases). This CDR3 has 13 residues. Germline V gene lookup returns CDR1 SSHAT and CDR2 FNYEAQ (reference sequence). The CDR3 protein is CASSLDSNQPQHF. In nucleotides, the CDR3 is TGTGCTAGCAGCTTAGACAGTAATCAGCCCCAGCATTTT.

This sequence joins TRBV6-5 and TRBJ1-2; maybe TRBD1 (6 bases). The CDR3 has 14 residues. With 6 bases removed from V and 5 bases from J, the gap between germline ends came to 16 bases. Germline CDR1 MNHEY, CDR2 SVGAGI. The CDR3 reads CASRRTVRRYGYTF. CDR3 in DNA: TGTGCCAGCAGGCGGACAGTCCGGAGATATGGCTACACCTTC.

The rearrangement links TRBV7-6 to TRBJ2-2; 8 nucleotides match TRBD1. Germline V lookup: CDR1 SGHVS, CDR2 FNYEAQ. The CDR3 is 15 amino acids. V gave up 4 bases and J gave up 5 bases; unmatched junction bases: 6. The CDR3 loop reads CASSSQGVGTGELFF. The CDR3, as DNA: TGTGCCAGCAGCTCACAGGGGGTTGGTACCGGGGAGCTGTTTTTT.

The genes are TRBV29-1 and TRBJ2-3, with 8 bases that match TRBD2. CDR1 is SQVTM, CDR2 ANQGSEA, per germline. The CDR3 is 13 residues long. V trimming: 3 bases; J trimming: 3 bases; junction bases outside the gene matches: 2. The CDR3 sequence: CSVDRGGTDTQYF. Here the CDR3 DNA reads TGCAGCGTTGATCGGGGGGGAACAGATACGCAGTATTTT.

This clone appeared a few times. J is TRBJ1-1 and V is TRBV19, with D hard to call. Germline V gives CDR1 LNHDA, CDR2 SQIVND (reference sequence). This CDR3 has 13 amino acids. V was trimmed by 1 base and J by 11 bases, leaving 14 bases between them. CDR3 in amino acids: CASSIAAGPGAFF. The CDR3 DNA reads TGTGCCAGTAGTATAGCGGCAGGTCCTGGTGCTTTCTTT.